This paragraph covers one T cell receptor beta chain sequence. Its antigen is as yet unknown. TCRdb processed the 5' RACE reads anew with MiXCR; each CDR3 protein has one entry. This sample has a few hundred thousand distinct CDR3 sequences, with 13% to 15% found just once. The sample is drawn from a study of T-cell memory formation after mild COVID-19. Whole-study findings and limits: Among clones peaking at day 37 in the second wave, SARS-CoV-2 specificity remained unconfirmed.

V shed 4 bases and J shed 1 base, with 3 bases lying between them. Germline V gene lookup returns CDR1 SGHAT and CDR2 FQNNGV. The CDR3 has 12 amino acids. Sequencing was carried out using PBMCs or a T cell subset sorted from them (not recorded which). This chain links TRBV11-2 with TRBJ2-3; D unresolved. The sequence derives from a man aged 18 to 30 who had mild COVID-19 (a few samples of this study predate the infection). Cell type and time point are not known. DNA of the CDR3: TGTGCCAGCAGCTCATGCACAGATACGCAGTATTTT. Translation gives CASSSCTDTQYF.